Listed here is a single TCR beta chain. As yet, its antigen is unknown. The germline CDR1 and CDR2 sequences are SEHNR and FQNEAQ (reference sequence). This CDR3 spans 13 amino acids. Trimming removed 1 base at V and 4 bases at J, with 5 bases between. The sample belongs to a study of chemoradiotherapy in HPV16-positive cancers. Across the study: Candidate HPV-specific T-cell clones and common TCR motifs came from functional assays in a couple of HPV16-positive patients.

Study results and limitations: Candidate HPV-specific clones and E7-related TCR motifs grew in tumor during treatment. Functional assays defining HPV-specific T cells used only a couple of HPV16-positive patients.

The repertoire was sequenced with immunoSEQ multiplex PCR; TCRdb's copy has only in-frame clones and lacks some. The sample shows 7,300 or so clones, approximately 80% of them seen only once. Over chemoradiotherapy, repertoires were sampled more than once. The rearrangement links TRBV7-9 to TRBJ2-1; D remains ambiguous. The clonotype comes from a human donor with HPV-associated anogenital cancer. The sample consisted of blood, taken from a patient who underwent chemoradiotherapy. CDR3 sequence (DNA): TGTGCCAGCAGCTTAGTTCCGTACAATGAGCAGTTCTTC. This translates into CASSLVPYNEQFF. The whole variable domain, remainder taken from reference TRBV7-9 and TRBJ2-1, is DTGVSQNPRHKITKRGQNVTFRCDPISEHNRLYWYRQTLGQGPEFLTYFQNEAQLEKSRLLSDRFSAERPKGSFSTLEIQRTEQGDSAMYLCASSLVPYNEQFFGPGTRLTVL.